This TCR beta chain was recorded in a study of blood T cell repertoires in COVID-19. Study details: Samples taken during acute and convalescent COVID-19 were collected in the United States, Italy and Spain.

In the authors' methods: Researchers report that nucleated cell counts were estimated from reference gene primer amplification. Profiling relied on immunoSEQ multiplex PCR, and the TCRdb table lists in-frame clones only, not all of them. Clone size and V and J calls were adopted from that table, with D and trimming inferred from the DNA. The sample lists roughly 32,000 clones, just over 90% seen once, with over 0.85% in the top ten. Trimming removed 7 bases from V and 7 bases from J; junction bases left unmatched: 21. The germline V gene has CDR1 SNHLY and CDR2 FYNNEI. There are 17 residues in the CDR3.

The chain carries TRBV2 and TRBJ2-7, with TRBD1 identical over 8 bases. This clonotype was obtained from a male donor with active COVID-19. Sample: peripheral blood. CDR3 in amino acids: CASNGVTGGLPLGEQYF. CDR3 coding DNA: TGTGCCAGCAACGGAGTCACAGGGGGTCTTCCCCTTGGGGAGCAGTACTTC.